These 29 T cell receptor beta chains originate from one sample sequenced in a study of shared clonotypes between healthy human individuals. Only in-frame clones appear in the TCRdb table, and some are missing; sequencing was by immunoSEQ multiplex PCR. This repertoire shows roughly 2.5 million clones, more than 80% found once; its top ten account for under 0.15%. The sample taken for sequencing was naive CD4+ T cells sorted from blood. Subset indicated: CD45RA+ positively selected. The receptors stem from a young man in good health.

With respect to this clone: Other DNA sequences within the sample encode an identical CDR3. This chain joins TRBV29-1 and TRBJ2-7, with TRBD2 matching 7 bases. Germline loops: CDR1 SQVTM, CDR2 ANQGSEA. The CDR3 consists of 13 residues. Losses at the gene ends were 4 bases for V and 0 bases for J; bases not matched to a gene: 3. The CDR3 here is CSVVGGSSYEQYF. As DNA, the CDR3 is TGCAGCGTTGTGGGGGGGAGCTCCTACGAGCAGTACTTC.

The rearrangement joins TRBV2 to TRBJ1-5, with 7 bases lining up with TRBD1. The germline V gene has CDR1 SNHLY and CDR2 FYNNEI. This CDR3 has 13 amino acids. Unmatched junction bases numbered 6, after V lost 11 bases and J lost 2 bases. CDR3 sequence (DNA): TGTGCCTGGAACGGACAGGGCAATCAGCCCCAGCATTTT. Translated, it gives CAWNGQGNQPQHF.

The chain joins TRBV15 to TRBJ1-1, with a possible D match to TRBD1 (6 bases). Looked up from germline, CDR1 is LNHNV and CDR2 is YYDKDF (reference sequence). The CDR3 contains 14 residues. Trimming took 1 base from V and 3 from J, leaving 9 bases between them. CDR3 DNA: TGTGCCACCAGCAGAGGACAGGATCACACTGAAGCTTTCTTT. This sequence encodes CATSRGQDHTEAFF.

The chain carries TRBV9 and TRBJ1-2, with 7 bases aligning to TRBD1. V lost 0 bases, J lost 7 bases, and 21 bases stayed unmatched. CDR1 and CDR2 from the germline V gene are SGDLS and YYNGEE. The CDR3 totals 19 residues. This CDR3 is CASSVDLGQKYKEKSGYTF. The CDR3 DNA follows: TGTGCCAGCAGCGTAGATTTGGGACAGAAGTACAAGGAGAAAAGTGGCTACACCTTC.

This clone was observed a single time. The chain recombines TRBV12-5 with TRBJ2-7; the match to TRBD1 covers 7 bases. This CDR3 is built from 17 residues. V trimming: 0 bases; J trimming: 5 bases; junction bases outside the gene matches: 13. Germline assignment: CDR1 LGHNT and CDR2 FRNRAP. The CDR3 DNA reads TGTGCTAGTGGTTTGGTACTCGGGGCAGGGGGAATCAACGAGCAGTACTTC. Protein sequence: CASGLVLGAGGINEQYF.

The J gene is TRBJ1-4, the V gene TRBV4-3, with unresolved D. Germline V gene data show CDR1 as LGHNA and CDR2 as YSLEER. With 0 bases removed from V and 4 bases from J, the gap between germline ends came to 9 bases. The CDR3 contains 15 residues. CDR3 nucleotide sequence: TGCGCCAGCAGCCAAGAAGGCGGACTTAATGAAAAACTGTTTTTT. This sequence encodes CASSQEGGLNEKLFF.

Comments on this clone: Other DNA sequences from this sample encode an identical CDR3 as well. This chain joins TRBV5-1 and TRBJ1-6, with a weak D call TRBD1 (6 bases). Germline CDR1 SGHRS, CDR2 YFSETQ. V lost 3 bases to trimming and J lost 5 bases, with 9 bases between them. CDR3 length equals 14 residues. CDR3 region: CASSSRQDNSPLHF. DNA of the CDR3: TGCGCCAGCAGCTCCAGACAGGATAATTCACCCCTCCACTTT.

The rearrangement joins TRBV6-4 to TRBJ2-1; TRBD1 aligns across 8 bases. In germline, CDR1 is MRHNA, CDR2 SNTAGT. Trimming removed 2 bases from V and 4 bases from J; junction bases left unmatched: 7. The CDR3 contains 16 residues. The CDR3 here is CASSDVAGGPYNEQFF. The CDR3 coding sequence is TGTGCCAGCAGTGACGTGGCAGGGGGCCCGTACAATGAGCAGTTCTTC.

V and J are TRBV7-2 and TRBJ2-3, with D possibly TRBD1 on 5 matching bases. The germline CDR1 and CDR2 sequences are SGHTA and FQGNSA. V dropped 5 bases and J dropped 2 bases, with 11 bases sitting between them. The CDR3 runs to 14 residues. This chain's CDR3 is CASSLTVFTDTQYF. CDR3 coding DNA: TGTGCCAGCAGCCTGACAGTTTTCACAGATACGCAGTATTTT.

This clone was picked up a small number of times. This chain connects TRBV5-6 to TRBJ1-5; 10 nucleotides align to TRBD1. CDR1 SGHDT and CDR2 YYEEEE come from the germline V gene. The CDR3 has 14 residues. Germline trimming cut 4 bases from V and 7 bases from J; bases unmatched to any gene: 5. CDR3 region: CASSLGDRGQPQHF. The CDR3 region has the DNA TGTGCCAGCAGCCTGGGGGACAGGGGACAGCCCCAGCATTTT.

On this clone: This same CDR3 is encoded by further DNA sequences in the sample. The V call is TRBV28, the J call TRBJ2-7; the D is unclear. V was clipped by 4 bases and J by 5 bases, with 9 bases between them. The CDR3 contains 12 residues. Germline values: CDR1 MDHEN, CDR2 SYDVKM. The CDR3 region is CASSSGVDEQYF. CDR3 nucleotides: TGTGCCAGCAGTTCCGGCGTGGACGAGCAGTACTTC.

The V call is TRBV4-2, the J call TRBJ1-6; tentative D call: TRBD1 (5 bases). The V end was cut by 0 bases, the J end by 7 bases, with 10 bases between. The germline V gene encodes CDR1 LGHNA and CDR2 YNFKEQ. The CDR3 covers 15 residues. CDR3 nucleotide sequence: TGTGCCAGCAGCCAAGAGGCTGGGGGGAATTCACCCCTCCACTTT. Translating gives CASSQEAGGNSPLHF.

The chain recombines TRBV2 with TRBJ2-5; weak D call: TRBD2 (6 bases). V was shortened by 6 bases and J by 1 base, with 12 bases between the two germline ends. The CDR3 is 14 amino acids. CDR1 and CDR2 (germline): SNHLY, FYNNEI. The CDR3 region is CASRRDSPQETQYF. The CDR3 coding sequence is TGTGCCAGCAGGAGGGACTCCCCCCAAGAGACCCAGTACTTC.

This clone was seen once. The V and J genes are TRBV4-1 and TRBJ2-5; 10 bases align to TRBD2. This CDR3 is built from 17 residues. V trimming: 0 bases; J trimming: 2 bases; junction bases outside the gene matches: 6. The germline CDR1 and CDR2 sequences are MGHRA and YSYEKL. The CDR3 sequence: CASSQEFSGGFQETQYF. The DNA of the CDR3 is TGCGCCAGCAGCCAAGAGTTTAGCGGGGGGTTTCAAGAGACCCAGTACTTC.

V is TRBV5-4 and J is TRBJ1-5, with a possible D match to TRBD1 (5 bases). Germline V CDR1 and CDR2: SGHNT, YYREEE (reference sequence). The germline V and J ends were trimmed by 1 base and 10 bases, with 18 bases remaining between them. The CDR3 has 15 residues. The CDR3, as DNA: TGTGCCAGCAGCTTGAATCTAGACAGCCCGGGACCCCAGCATTTT. It specifies CASSLNLDSPGPQHF.

This clone appeared a few times. The chain has TRBV6-6 and TRBJ2-2; tentatively, D is TRBD1 or TRBD2 (5 bases each). The germline V gene has CDR1 MNHNY and CDR2 SVGAGI (reference sequence). This CDR3 spans 13 amino acids. Trimming removed 7 bases from V and 4 bases from J, with 10 bases in between. The CDR3 loop reads CASTSGTTGELFF. The CDR3 DNA follows: TGTGCCAGCACCTCAGGGACCACCGGGGAGCTGTTTTTT.

The V and J genes are TRBV11-2 and TRBJ2-7, with 8 bases matching TRBD2. CDR3 length equals 15 residues. Germline V gene data show CDR1 as SGHAT and CDR2 as FQNNGV. J gave up 2 bases and V 1 base, and 4 bases lay outside the gene matches. CDR3 residues: CASSLVGSGTYEQYF. The CDR3 DNA follows: TGTGCCAGCAGCTTAGTAGGTAGCGGGACCTACGAGCAGTACTTC.

The chain has TRBV4-1 and TRBJ2-1; D uncertain. This CDR3 contains 17 residues. Germline V gene lookup returns CDR1 MGHRA and CDR2 YSYEKL. Trimming took 3 bases from V and 4 from J, leaving 19 bases between them. CDR3 sequence (DNA): TGCGCCAGCAGCCACCCAGGAGTAAGGACGCGGTACAATGAGCAGTTCTTC. This encodes CASSHPGVRTRYNEQFF.

The DNA for the CDR3 is TGTGCCTGGAGTGTACCCGGGGGCCCCCGGCGAAACACCATATATTTT. Its protein is CAWSVPGGPRRNTIYF. The chain carries TRBV30 and TRBJ1-3, with D perhaps TRBD1 (6 bases). Germline V gene lookup returns CDR1 GTSNPN and CDR2 SVGIG (reference sequence). CDR3 length equals 16 residues. The V end lost 0 bases, the J end lost 5 bases, and 17 bases lay between the germline ends.

The chain joins TRBV4-1 to TRBJ1-2; maybe TRBD1 (5 bases). CDR3 size: 16 residues. The ends were cut back, 1 base at V and 5 bases at J, with 17 bases in the middle. The germline V gene has CDR1 MGHRA and CDR2 YSYEKL. The CDR3 bases are TGCGCCAGCAGCCAAGTGGGGCAGTTCTCCCCATATGGCTACACCTTC. Amino acid sequence: CASSQVGQFSPYGYTF.

The chain joins TRBV5-1 to TRBJ1-2; a weak D match, TRBD1 (5 bases). With 0 bases removed from V and 8 bases from J, the gap between germline ends came to 17 bases. This CDR3 is 15 amino acids long. Germline V lookup: CDR1 SGHRS, CDR2 YFSETQ. The CDR3 DNA reads TGCGCCAGCAGCTTGGCCGGGGATCCCGGGGGAGGCTACACCTTC. It is translated as CASSLAGDPGGGYTF.

With regard to this clone: Distinct nucleotide sequences in the sample also encode this CDR3. The chain combines TRBV30 with TRBJ1-6; D not certain. Trimming removed 0 bases at V and 7 bases at J, with 19 bases between. The CDR3 extends over 17 amino acids. Germline V gene sequence: CDR1 GTSNPN, CDR2 SVGIG (reference sequence). The CDR3: CAWSVGFLSDLNSPLHF. In DNA, the CDR3 is TGTGCCTGGAGTGTAGGCTTTCTATCGGATTTAAATTCACCCCTCCACTTT.

This chain connects TRBV7-2 to TRBJ2-2; D perhaps matches TRBD1 (5 bases). Trimming took off 5 bases at V and 7 bases at J, with 14 bases between the two ends. From germline, CDR1 is SGHTA and CDR2 FQGNSA. This CDR3 contains 14 residues. Here the CDR3 DNA reads TGTGCCAGCAGCCCGCCAGGGTCCGGCGGGGAGCTGTTTTTT. Protein sequence: CASSPPGSGGELFF.

The CDR3 here is CASSLPPGPGANVLTF. Here the CDR3 DNA reads TGTGCCAGCAGCCTGCCCCCGGGACCTGGGGCCAACGTCCTGACTTTC. The chain links TRBV7-2 to TRBJ2-6; perhaps D is TRBD1 or TRBD2 (5 bases each). Germline-derived CDR1 and CDR2 are SGHTA and FQGNSA. V dropped 5 bases and J dropped 2 bases, with 13 bases sitting between them. The CDR3 is made up of 16 amino acids. The full variable domain, rest sourced from reference TRBV7-2 and TRBJ2-6, is GAGVSQSPSNKVTEKGKDVELRCDPISGHTALYWYRQSLGQGLEFLIYFQGNSAPDKSGLPSDRFSAERTGGSVSTLTIQRTQQEDSAVYLCASSLPPGPGANVLTFGAGSRLTVL.

The genes are TRBV5-1 and TRBJ2-5; TRBD2 matches 7 bases. The J segment lost 2 bases and the V segment lost 4 bases, leaving 5 bases of the junction unmatched. The CDR3 spans 14 residues. The germline gives CDR1 SGHRS, CDR2 YFSETQ. As DNA, the CDR3 is TGCGCCAGCAGCACCCGGGGGGTACAAGAGACCCAGTACTTC. It is translated as CASSTRGVQETQYF.

The CDR3 DNA reads as TGCAGCGTTGAAACGGGTACTACCTCCACCGGGGAGCTGTTTTTT. It codes for CSVETGTTSTGELFF. This chain links TRBV29-1 with TRBJ2-2; D not resolved. Germline CDR1 SQVTM, CDR2 ANQGSEA. V lost 2 bases to trimming and J lost 4 bases, with 14 bases between them. This CDR3 is built from 15 residues.

This clone appeared a single time. The chain employs TRBV27 and TRBJ2-4; 8 positions match TRBD1. V shed 5 bases and J 5 bases; nucleotides not matched to a gene: 14. This CDR3 contains 17 residues. CDR1 is MNHEY and CDR2 is SMNVEV in the germline V gene (reference sequence). Here the CDR3 reads CASSLGQGSLWENIQYF. CDR3 DNA: TGTGCCAGCAGTCTAGGACAGGGCAGTTTATGGGAAAACATTCAGTACTTC.

The chain has TRBV19 and TRBJ2-7; 8 positions match TRBD2. The CDR3 is 16 amino acids. Germline CDR1 and CDR2: LNHDA and SQIVND (reference sequence). Germline trimming cut 4 bases from V and 2 bases from J; bases unmatched to any gene: 10. The CDR3 DNA reads TGTGCCAGTAGTACCGCCCTCCGGGGGGGCCCCTACGAGCAGTACTTC. Its translation is CASSTALRGGPYEQYF.

This rearrangement joins TRBV12-5 to TRBJ2-3; the match to TRBD2 covers 14 bases. Trimming took 6 bases from V and 4 from J; bases not matched to a gene: 6. Germline loops: CDR1 LGHNT, CDR2 FRNRAP. CDR3 length equals 16 residues. CDR3 DNA: TGTGCTAGTGGCCCGGGACTAGCGGGAGCGGCAGATACGCAGTATTTT. It yields the protein CASGPGLAGAADTQYF.